A single T cell receptor beta chain is shown here with its context. This entry belongs to a study of TIL therapy for anti-PD-1-resistant metastatic lung cancer. The immunoSEQ assay was v3. The table came from immunoSEQ multiplex PCR; TCRdb's copy has only in-frame clones and leaves some out. The sample lists tens of thousands of clones, about 60% occurring once. The time point is: pre-treatment sample, taken before nivolumab and TIL therapy. Most excised metastases sampled were pleural nodules or supraclavicular lymph nodes. The sequence derives from a woman between 30 and 85 years old with non-small cell lung cancer. The specimen comprised tumor tissue, sampled at baseline.

CDR3 nucleotides: TGTGCCAGCAGCTTAGGCAGACAGAGCAATCAGCCCCAGCATTTT. It encodes CASSLGRQSNQPQHF. The J gene is TRBJ1-5, the V gene TRBV13, with TRBD1 as a possible D gene (5 bases). Germline V gene sequence: CDR1 PRHDT, CDR2 FYEKMQ (reference sequence). The CDR3 runs to 15 residues. Between the trimmed V and J ends, which lost 0 bases and 1 base, there was a span of 7 bases.